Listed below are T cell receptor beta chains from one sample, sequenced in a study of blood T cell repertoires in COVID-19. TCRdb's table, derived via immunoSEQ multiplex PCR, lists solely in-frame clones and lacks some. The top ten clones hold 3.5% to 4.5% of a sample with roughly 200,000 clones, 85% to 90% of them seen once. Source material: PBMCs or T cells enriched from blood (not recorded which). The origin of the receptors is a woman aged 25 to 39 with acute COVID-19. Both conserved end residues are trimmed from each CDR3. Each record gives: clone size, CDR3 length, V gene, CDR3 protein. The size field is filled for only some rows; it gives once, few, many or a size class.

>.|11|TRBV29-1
SVGTGPNQPQH
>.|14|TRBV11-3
ASSLRSGGSFNEQF
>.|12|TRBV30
AWATGTGKTEAF
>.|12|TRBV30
AWTQTGKAYEQY
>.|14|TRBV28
ASSPWNGGGTEKLF
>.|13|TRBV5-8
ASSLQGTGDYEQY
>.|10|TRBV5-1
ASSLANTEAF
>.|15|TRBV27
ASRAAGDRVSLGTQY
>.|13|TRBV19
ASSRGSFSNYGYT
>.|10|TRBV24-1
ATSDTADGYT
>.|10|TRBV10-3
AINRGPTEAF
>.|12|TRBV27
ASSITGVGTEAF
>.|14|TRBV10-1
ASSESVAGGTDTQY
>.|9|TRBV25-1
ASRVEGQWY
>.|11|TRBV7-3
ASSLTYNYGYT
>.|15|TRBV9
ASSRYGGPNSGNTIY
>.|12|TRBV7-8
ASSSREESTEAF
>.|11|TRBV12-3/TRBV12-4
ASSFSLNEKLF
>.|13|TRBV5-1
ASSLERTGGTEAF
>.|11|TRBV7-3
ASSSERSYEQY
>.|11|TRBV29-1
SVGTGGNYGYT
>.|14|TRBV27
ASSLSLRELGVTQY
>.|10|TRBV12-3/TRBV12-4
ASSYRGNEQY
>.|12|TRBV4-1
ASSQDFGDQPQH
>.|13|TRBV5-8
ASSRMPGSSYEQY
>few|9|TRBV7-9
ASSLTAGQF
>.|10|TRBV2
ASRGDRSEAF
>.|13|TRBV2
ASSEQGRGNQPQH
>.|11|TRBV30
AWSFPGTDTQY
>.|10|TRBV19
ASSIRGQPQH
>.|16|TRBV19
ASSKGTSGAGGTDTQY
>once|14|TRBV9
ASSVAARGNQETQY
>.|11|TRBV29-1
SAHRGRTGELF
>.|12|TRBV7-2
ASSPLSTGTEAF
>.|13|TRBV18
ASSPGPGQNSPLH